Below are 26 T cell receptor beta chains sequenced from a single sample in a study of T cell responses to AZD1222 COVID-19 vaccine. Sequencing used immunoSEQ multiplex PCR; TCRdb keeps in-frame clones, though not all of them. The sample lists 65,000 to 95,000 clones; around 90% were seen once. Material: peripheral blood, obtained on day 0 of MenACWY control vaccination. Every receptor here comes from an adult in good health.

The V gene is TRBV6-5, the J gene TRBJ1-5; possibly TRBD1 for D (5 bases). The CDR3 consists of 15 residues. From germline, CDR1 is MNHEY and CDR2 SVGAGI. V was shortened by 0 bases and J by 4 bases, with 10 bases between the two germline ends. The CDR3 DNA reads as TGTGCCAGCAGTTACTCGGGGGAGGGGAATCAGCCCCAGCATTTT. Amino acids: CASSYSGEGNQPQHF.

The chain is built from TRBV6-5 and TRBJ2-3; no firm D call. The CDR3 consists of 11 residues. V was cut by 10 bases and J by 6 bases, with 11 bases left in between. Germline loops: CDR1 MNHEY, CDR2 SVGAGI. The CDR3 bases are TGTGCCACCACCCGTACGGATACGCAGTATTTT. It yields the protein CATTRTDTQYF.

The chain carries TRBV10-2 and TRBJ2-5, with 14 positions matching TRBD2. J lost 1 base, V lost 6 bases, and 4 bases had no gene match. CDR3 size: 16 residues. Germline loops: CDR1 WSHSY, CDR2 SAAADI. The CDR3 DNA reads as TGCGCCAGCAGGGACGGACTAGCGGGAGGCCAAGAGACCCAGTACTTC. Translation gives CASRDGLAGGQETQYF.

The rearrangement links TRBV6-5 to TRBJ1-5; D possibly corresponds to TRBD1 (5 bases). V was pared by 8 bases and J by 0 bases, with 11 bases between. The CDR3 loop spans 14 amino acids. Germline-derived CDR1 and CDR2 are MNHEY and SVGAGI. CDR3 coding DNA: TGTGCCAGCGGGGCAGAATATAGCAATCAGCCCCAGCATTTT. This gives the protein CASGAEYSNQPQHF.

J is TRBJ2-5 and V is TRBV25-1, with 9 bases that match TRBD1. CDR1 MGHDK and CDR2 SYGVNS come from the germline V gene. Trimming cost V 5 bases and J 4 bases; bases outside gene matches: 8. The CDR3 is 15 residues long. Written as DNA, the CDR3 is TGTGCCAGCAGTCCACCCGGGACAGGGTCAGAGACCCAGTACTTC. It codes for CASSPPGTGSETQYF.

The chain links TRBV5-4 to TRBJ2-3, with a weak D call TRBD2 (6 bases). V was shortened by 2 bases and J by 9 bases, with 13 bases between the two germline ends. The CDR3 contains 13 residues. Germline assignment: CDR1 SGHNT and CDR2 YYREEE (reference sequence). The CDR3 DNA is TGTGCCAGCAGCTTAGGCCGGGAGAAAACGCAGTATTTT. This translates into CASSLGREKTQYF.

The V gene is TRBV5-1, the J gene TRBJ1-6; D gene unclear. The germline V and J ends were trimmed by 0 bases and 5 bases, with 6 bases remaining between them. The CDR3 runs to 14 residues. The germline CDR1 and CDR2 sequences are SGHRS and YFSETQ. The CDR3 here is CASSLGADNSPLHF. As DNA, the CDR3 is TGCGCCAGCAGCTTGGGGGCGGATAATTCACCCCTCCACTTT.

The chain is built from TRBV6-2 or TRBV6-3 and TRBJ2-7, with TRBD1 matching 7 bases. J lost 2 bases, V lost 5 bases, and 3 bases had no gene match. The CDR3 length is 13 residues. Germline-derived CDR1 and CDR2 are MNHEY and SVGEGT. Here the CDR3 reads CASSDREPYEQYF. The DNA for the CDR3 is TGTGCCAGCAGTGACAGGGAGCCCTACGAGCAGTACTTC.

This rearrangement joins TRBV28 to TRBJ2-6; 7 bases map to TRBD1. Germline CDR1 MDHEN, CDR2 SYDVKM. The CDR3 loop spans 16 amino acids. The trim removed 5 bases at V and 0 bases at J, leaving 4 bases unmatched. CDR3 DNA sequence: TGTGCCAGCAGTCCGGGACAGAACTCTGGGGCCAACGTCCTGACTTTC. Protein sequence: CASSPGQNSGANVLTF.

V is TRBV7-2 and J is TRBJ1-6; no definite D call. The CDR3 is made up of 16 amino acids. The V end lost 6 bases, the J end lost 5 bases, and 17 bases lay between the germline ends. Germline CDR1 reads SGHTA; CDR2 reads FQGNSA. CDR3 amino acids: CASRGSWVPNNSPLHF. CDR3 in DNA: TGTGCCAGCAGGGGTAGCTGGGTCCCCAATAATTCACCCCTCCACTTT.

The gene calls are TRBV5-6 and TRBJ1-1; no clear D gene. Per the germline V gene, CDR1 is SGHDT and CDR2 is YYEEEE. V lost 5 bases, J lost 2 bases, and 10 bases lay in between. CDR3 length: 13 residues. The CDR3 DNA follows: TGTGCCAGCAGTCGCGGGATTAACACTGAAGCTTTCTTT. It codes for CASSRGINTEAFF.

The V gene is TRBV10-1, the J gene TRBJ2-1; TRBD2 matches 9 bases. The J segment lost 9 bases and the V segment lost 4 bases, leaving 7 bases of the junction unmatched. The CDR3 has 14 residues. Per germline, CDR1 WNHNN and CDR2 SYGVQD (reference sequence). In DNA form, the CDR3 reads TGCGCCAGCAGTGGATTAGCGGGAGCGGGTGAGCAGTTCTTC. This sequence encodes CASSGLAGAGEQFF.

This sequence joins TRBV9 and TRBJ2-3; TRBD2 agrees at 8 bases. The germline V gene encodes CDR1 SGDLS and CDR2 YYNGEE. V lost 0 bases, J lost 5 bases, and 2 bases stayed unmatched. The CDR3 covers 14 residues. The CDR3 spells CASSVVTSGDTQYF. DNA of the CDR3: TGTGCCAGCAGCGTAGTAACTAGCGGAGATACGCAGTATTTT.

This chain uses TRBV6-4 with TRBJ2-3; D assignment may be TRBD1 or TRBD2 (5 bases each). Trimming shortened V by 4 bases and J by 2 bases, and 7 bases separated the two germline ends. Germline CDR1 and CDR2: MRHNA and SNTAGT. The CDR3 extends over 13 amino acids. The CDR3: CASSGGPTDTQYF. Written as DNA, the CDR3 is TGTGCCAGCAGTGGGGGACCCACAGATACGCAGTATTTT.

This chain uses TRBV5-4 with TRBJ2-2; 11 positions agree with TRBD2. V gave up 4 bases and J gave up 4 bases; unmatched junction bases: 12. The germline V gene has CDR1 SGHNT and CDR2 YYREEE (reference sequence). This CDR3 is 18 amino acids long. DNA of the CDR3: TGTGCCAGCAGCGGGGATAGCGGGGGGGCCCTCAGCACCGGGGAGCTGTTTTTT. Its protein product is CASSGDSGGALSTGELFF.

This rearrangement joins TRBV27 to TRBJ2-6, with D perhaps matching TRBD1 (6 bases). The CDR3 is 17 amino acids. V lost 2 bases to trimming and J lost 1 base, with 12 bases between them. Germline V gene lookup returns CDR1 MNHEY and CDR2 SMNVEV (reference sequence). CDR3 DNA: TGTGCCAGCAGTTTACGCCAGAGGGGGTCTGGGGCCAACGTCCTGACTTTC. Encoded protein: CASSLRQRGSGANVLTF. Full variable domain (rest looked up from reference TRBV27 and TRBJ2-6): EAQVTQNPRYLITVTGKKLTVTCSQNMNHEYMSWYRQDPGLGLRQIYYSMNVEVTDKGDVPEGYKVSRKEKRNFPLILESPSPNQTSLYFCASSLRQRGSGANVLTFGAGSRLTVL.

This rearrangement joins TRBV5-1 to TRBJ2-3; D tentatively fits TRBD1 or TRBD2 (5 bases each). The CDR3 is 15 amino acids. The germline V and J ends were trimmed by 0 bases and 2 bases, with 10 bases remaining between them. Germline V gene data show CDR1 as SGHRS and CDR2 as YFSETQ. The CDR3 DNA sequence: TGCGCCAGCAGCTTGGTCGGGGCTGCCACAGATACGCAGTATTTT. It codes for CASSLVGAATDTQYF.

The V and J genes are TRBV9 and TRBJ2-3; 8 nucleotides agree with TRBD2. The V segment lost 1 base and the J segment 1 base; nucleotides outside the gene matches: 5. Germline V gives CDR1 SGDLS, CDR2 YYNGEE. The CDR3 is made up of 16 amino acids. CDR3: CASSVFGGGGTDTQYF. The CDR3 nucleotides read TGTGCCAGCAGCGTATTCGGGGGGGGAGGCACAGATACGCAGTATTTT. The full variable domain, with the rest looked up from reference TRBV9 and TRBJ2-3, is DSGVTQTPKHLITATGQRVTLRCSPRSGDLSVYWYQQSLDQGLQFLIQYYNGEERAKGNILERFSAQQFPDLHSELNLSSLELGDSALYFCASSVFGGGGTDTQYFGPGTRLTVL.

The chain couples TRBV19 to TRBJ1-6; TRBD1 matches 7 bases. CDR3 size: 14 residues. Germline CDR1 LNHDA, CDR2 SQIVND (reference sequence). Losses at the gene ends were 7 bases for V and 8 bases for J; bases not matched to a gene: 8. CDR3 protein: CASTHRGGDSPLHF. In nucleotides, the CDR3 is TGTGCCAGTACCCACAGGGGAGGCGATTCACCCCTCCACTTT.

The chain links TRBV9 to TRBJ2-7; D ambiguous. This CDR3 spans 14 amino acids. Germline loops: CDR1 SGDLS, CDR2 YYNGEE. The germline V and J ends were trimmed by 0 bases and 6 bases, with 13 bases remaining between them. The CDR3 DNA reads as TGTGCCAGCAGCGTAGGGGTCCTGCCCTCCGAGCAGTACTTC. It is translated as CASSVGVLPSEQYF.

The rearrangement joins TRBV28 to TRBJ2-6; D is ambiguous. Germline values: CDR1 MDHEN, CDR2 SYDVKM. The CDR3 length is 15 residues. V was pared by 3 bases and J by 0 bases, with 6 bases between. As DNA, the CDR3 is TGTGCCAGCAGTTTGTCCGACTCTGGGGCCAACGTCCTGACTTTC. Amino acids: CASSLSDSGANVLTF.

A single count supports this clone. The chain joins TRBV29-1 to TRBJ2-5, with TRBD2 identical over 10 bases. The CDR3 totals 15 residues. V lost 5 bases to trimming and J lost 1 base; unmatched junction nucleotides: 7. CDR1 is SQVTM, CDR2 ANQGSEA, per germline. CDR3 sequence (DNA): TGCAGCGTTTTCCCGATAGCGGGGGGCCAAGAGACCCAGTACTTC. As protein: CSVFPIAGGQETQYF.

The rearrangement links TRBV19 to TRBJ2-2; D possibly matches TRBD1 or TRBD2 (5 bases each). V gave up 5 bases and J gave up 6 bases, with 19 bases separating them. Germline V lookup: CDR1 LNHDA, CDR2 SQIVND (reference sequence). The CDR3 length is 16 residues. CDR3 protein: CASSYRGPSQPGELFF. In DNA form, the CDR3 reads TGTGCCAGTAGTTACCGGGGACCAAGCCAACCCGGGGAGCTGTTTTTT.

The rearrangement joins TRBV6-6 to TRBJ2-1, with 12 bases identical to TRBD2. J gave up 0 bases and V 6 bases, and 9 bases lay outside the gene matches. The CDR3 totals 18 residues. Germline V lookup: CDR1 MNHNY, CDR2 SVGAGI (reference sequence). The DNA of the CDR3 is TGTGCCAGCAGCCGAACTAGCGGGGGGACGAGCTCCTACAATGAGCAGTTCTTC. Encoded protein: CASSRTSGGTSSYNEQFF.

The rearrangement uses TRBV2 and TRBJ1-3; the D is unclear. Germline CDR1 is SNHLY and CDR2 is FYNNEI. The CDR3 runs 14 residues. V was cut by 0 bases and J by 2 bases, with 5 bases left in between. CDR3 in DNA: TGTGCCAGCAGTGAAGCGTCAGCTGGAAACACCATATATTTT. This gives the protein CASSEASAGNTIYF.

The CDR3 DNA follows: TGTGCCAGCAGCTTAGCCACTACAGGGGCAGATACGCAGTATTTT. The encoded protein is CASSLATTGADTQYF. The chain couples TRBV7-2 to TRBJ2-3; 7 nucleotides match TRBD1. The CDR3 has 15 amino acids. Germline V gene data show CDR1 as SGHTA and CDR2 as FQGNSA. The junction had 4 bases not matched to a gene; V was cut back by 0 bases and J by 4 bases.